One and the same sample provided the 9 T cell receptor beta chains below, sequenced in a study of T cells in Graves' hyperthyroidism and ophthalmopathy. Researchers took RNA transcripts and amplified the TCR beta CDR3 regions from them. Using the HTBI primer set, a first-round RT-PCR was run on the TCR CDR3. TCRdb redid the calling of the multiplex PCR reads with MiXCR, one entry per CDR3 protein. Of about half a million distinct CDR3 sequences in the sample, less than 25% were seen once. The sample comprised blood. These TCRs come from a woman aged 25-40 years with Graves' ophthalmopathy.

This clonotype has at least ten counts. This chain joins TRBV7-2 and TRBJ1-2, with D hard to call. The V gene lost 1 base and the J gene lost 2 bases, with 11 bases spanning the gap. The CDR3 extends over 15 amino acids. CDR1 is SGHTA, CDR2 FQGNSA, per germline. The CDR3 here is CASSLVGGKNYGYTF. CDR3 sequence (DNA): TGTGCCAGCAGCTTAGTTGGAGGGAAGAACTATGGCTACACCTTC.

V and J are TRBV6-5 and TRBJ2-7; 7 nucleotides match TRBD2. V was clipped by 4 bases and J by 3 bases; unmatched bases: 12. Germline CDR1 is MNHEY and CDR2 is SVGAGI. The CDR3 covers 16 residues. This CDR3 reads CASSSDGAGNNYEQYF. The CDR3 DNA reads as TGTGCCAGCAGTTCCGACGGAGCGGGGAATAACTACGAGCAGTACTTC.

In this sample, this clonotype turned up many times. The chain links TRBV4-1 to TRBJ2-7, with D perhaps TRBD1 (6 bases). This CDR3 is built from 16 residues. V dropped 1 base and J dropped 0 bases, with 13 bases sitting between them. Germline CDR1 MGHRA, CDR2 YSYEKL. The chain's CDR3 is CASSQAWTEPSYEQYF. The CDR3 DNA reads TGCGCCAGCAGCCAAGCATGGACAGAACCCTCCTACGAGCAGTACTTC.

The gene calls are TRBV19 and TRBJ1-1; D remains ambiguous. Trimming took 6 bases from V and 0 from J, leaving 11 bases between them. This CDR3 contains 14 residues. Germline V gives CDR1 LNHDA, CDR2 SQIVND (reference sequence). This CDR3 is CASSRSWMNTEAFF. In DNA, the CDR3 is TGTGCCAGTAGCCGATCCTGGATGAACACTGAAGCTTTCTTT.

This clonotype was observed many times. The rearrangement joins TRBV18 to TRBJ2-7; 10 bases match TRBD1. Germline lookup yields CDR1 KGHSH and CDR2 LQKENI. The CDR3 is 15 residues long. V dropped 3 bases and J dropped 5; count of bases not matched to a gene: 7. The CDR3 coding sequence is TGTGCCAGCTCACCGCCGGGACAGGGGACCCACGAGCAGTACTTC. It specifies CASSPPGQGTHEQYF.

There are many counts of this clonotype. J is TRBJ1-2 and V is TRBV28; 7 bases line up with TRBD1. Germline values: CDR1 MDHEN, CDR2 SYDVKM. The CDR3 is 12 residues long. V was pared by 3 bases and J by 8 bases, with 3 bases of the junction left unmatched. The CDR3 loop is CASSFGTVGYTF. The CDR3 nucleotides are TGTGCCAGCAGTTTTGGGACAGTCGGCTACACCTTC.

This chain connects TRBV6-5 to TRBJ1-1; no reliable D call. Germline assignment: CDR1 MNHEY and CDR2 SVGAGI. The CDR3 is made up of 15 amino acids. With 2 bases removed from V and 4 bases from J, the gap between germline ends came to 14 bases. This chain's CDR3 is CASSYPGRVGTEAFF. Written as DNA, the CDR3 is TGTGCCAGCAGTTACCCGGGAAGGGTGGGCACTGAAGCTTTCTTT.

The chain carries TRBV12-3 or TRBV12-4 and TRBJ1-6, with unresolved D. The ends were cut back, 5 bases at V and 2 bases at J, with 10 bases in the middle. This CDR3 spans 15 amino acids. The CDR3 sequence is CASSREATYNSPLHF. DNA of the CDR3: TGTGCCAGCAGTAGGGAGGCCACCTATAATTCACCCCTCCACTTT.

This clonotype has just a few counts. The chain uses TRBV6-1 and TRBJ2-2; D is possibly TRBD1 (6 bases). V lost 6 bases to trimming and J lost 4 bases, with 15 bases between them. The CDR3 covers 15 residues. Per the germline V gene, CDR1 is MNHNS and CDR2 is SASEGT. The CDR3 DNA reads TGTGCCAGCAGCCCAGCCGGGACAACCACCGGGGAGCTGTTTTTT. It is translated as CASSPAGTTTGELFF.